Presented here are 5 T cell receptor beta chains from one specimen sequenced in a study of blood T cell repertoires in COVID-19 (dated by TCRdb to 2018 to 2020). Receptor amplification or capture employed the immunoSEQ multiplex PCR assay. TCRdb limited this immuneACCESS table to in-frame rearrangements with V and J called. A share of clones is missing; checked studies link under half to unresolved V genes, and the rest is unexplained. The sample table shows 25,000 to 30,000 clones, and 82% are seen once. In total, the top ten clones hold roughly 1.8% of the sample. Sequenced: peripheral blood. These receptors all stem from an elderly man with active or convalescent COVID-19.

The chain carries TRBV9 and TRBJ2-3; 7 positions match TRBD2. The CDR3 totals 15 residues. Germline lookup yields CDR1 SGDLS and CDR2 YYNGEE. Trimming cost V 0 bases and J 3 bases; bases outside gene matches: 4. The CDR3 loop reads CASSVGGSGTDTQYF. In nucleotides, the CDR3 is TGTGCCAGCAGCGTAGGCGGGAGCGGGACAGATACGCAGTATTTT.

The chain recombines TRBV29-1 with TRBJ1-2; D is unresolved. V was shortened by 7 bases and J by 3 bases, with 15 bases between the two germline ends. The CDR3 is 13 residues long. Germline CDR1 and CDR2: SQVTM and ANQGSEA. The CDR3 sequence: CSASYNLDYGYTF. As DNA, the CDR3 is TGCAGCGCCAGCTATAATCTAGACTATGGCTACACCTTC.

This clone was seen more than once but under ten times. This chain joins TRBV14 and TRBJ2-3; 8 bases line up with TRBD1. CDR3 size: 14 residues. The germline V gene has CDR1 SGHDN and CDR2 FVKESK. J lost 4 bases, V lost 4 bases, and 4 bases had no gene match. The DNA of the CDR3 is TGTGCCAGCAGCCTCAGGGGGCTGCCAGATACGCAGTATTTT. This gives the protein CASSLRGLPDTQYF. The full variable domain, in which reference TRBV14 and TRBJ2-3 provide the parts outside the CDR3, is EAGVTQFPSHSVIEKGQTVTLRCDPISGHDNLYWYRRVMGKEIKFLLHFVKESKQDESGMPNNRFLAERTGGTYSTLKVQPAELEDSGVYFCASSLRGLPDTQYFGPGTRLTVL.

V is TRBV11-2 and J is TRBJ1-1; D is undetermined. CDR1 is SGHAT and CDR2 is FQNNGV in the germline V gene. The CDR3 runs 14 residues. V lost 1 base to trimming and J lost 5 bases, with 11 bases between them. The CDR3 spells CASSLAGGRTEAFF. The CDR3 DNA sequence: TGTGCCAGCAGCTTAGCGGGCGGGAGGACTGAAGCTTTCTTT.

This clone was seen a handful of times. The J gene is TRBJ2-5, the V gene TRBV5-8, with 7 bases identical to TRBD2. J was trimmed by 0 bases and V by 5 bases; bases with no gene match: 1. The CDR3 spans 13 residues. Germline V gene sequence: CDR1 SGHTS, CDR2 YDEGEE. CDR3 sequence: CASRRGNQETQYF. CDR3 sequence (DNA): TGTGCCAGCAGGCGGGGGAACCAAGAGACCCAGTACTTC.